These 20 T cell receptor beta chains were all obtained from the same sample, sequenced in a study of blood T cells in healthy people across ages. A sample-barcoded 5' primer and a J-beta primer mix were used in a second PCR of roughly 7 to 11 cycles. A single record per CDR3 protein comes from TCRdb applying MiXCR to the 5' RACE reads. The sample lists fewer than 1,000,000 distinct CDR3 sequences; under 45% were seen once. The specimen was blood. The receptors originated from a man between 60 and 75 years old in good health.

The rearrangement links TRBV10-3 to TRBJ2-7; TRBD2 aligns across 16 bases. This CDR3 contains 17 residues. The V and J ends lost 6 bases and 5 bases, in that order; junction bases with no gene match: 10. The germline CDR1 and CDR2 sequences are ENHRY and SYGVKD. CDR3 coding DNA: TGTGCCATCAGCGCCCGGGGACTAGCGGGGGGGCCCAACGAGCAGTACTTC. Amino acid sequence: CAISARGLAGGPNEQYF.

The V gene is TRBV9, the J gene TRBJ2-1; TRBD2 aligns across 8 bases. With V trimmed by 0 bases and J by 8 bases, 7 bases remained unmatched. The CDR3 loop spans 15 amino acids. Germline CDR1 SGDLS, CDR2 YYNGEE. The CDR3 region is CASSVGGGLLDEQFF. In DNA form, the CDR3 reads TGTGCCAGCAGCGTAGGCGGGGGGCTCCTAGATGAGCAGTTCTTC.

This chain connects TRBV19 to TRBJ2-3, with D possibly matching TRBD2 (6 bases). V lost 5 bases and J 6 bases, leaving 15 bases between the germline ends. There are 14 residues in the CDR3. Germline V CDR1 and CDR2: LNHDA, SQIVND (reference sequence). CDR3 DNA sequence: TGTGCCAGTAGTGAACCGGGACTTGCGGATACGCAGTATTTT. Translated: CASSEPGLADTQYF.

The rearrangement links TRBV12-3 or TRBV12-4 to TRBJ2-5; D gene ambiguous. V was trimmed by 6 bases and J by 1 base, leaving 12 bases between them. The CDR3 has 14 amino acids. CDR3 coding DNA: TGTGCCAGCAGCTTGAGCCCTCTCCAAGAGACCCAGTACTTC. This encodes CASSLSPLQETQYF.

The chain has TRBV3-1 and TRBJ2-7; unclear D gene. The CDR3 has 15 residues. Germline CDR1 and CDR2: LGHDT and YNNKEL (reference sequence). Trimming removed 0 bases at V and 2 bases at J, with 11 bases between. The DNA of the CDR3 is TGTGCCAGCAGCCAAGATGAGAGACTTACCTACGAGCAGTACTTC. The encoded protein is CASSQDERLTYEQYF.

This clonotype was detected only a few times. The rearrangement links TRBV6-5 to TRBJ2-5, with D maybe TRBD1 (6 bases). Trimming removed 5 bases at V and 5 bases at J, with 15 bases between. Germline lookup yields CDR1 MNHEY and CDR2 SVGAGI. This CDR3 is built from 14 residues. The CDR3 sequence is CASSLQGLEETQYF. CDR3 bases: TGTGCCAGCAGTCTACAGGGATTGGAGGAGACCCAGTACTTC.

This clonotype has just one count. The V gene is TRBV28, the J gene TRBJ1-5, with a tentative D call TRBD1 (6 bases). This CDR3 is 16 amino acids long. Germline CDR1 MDHEN, CDR2 SYDVKM. The V end lost 1 base, the J end lost 4 bases, and 14 bases lay between the germline ends. CDR3 DNA sequence: TGTGCCAGCAGTTTATTCGGCAGGGGATCGAATCAGCCCCAGCATTTT. It translates to CASSLFGRGSNQPQHF.

In the case of this clonotype: An end of the junction differs from the germline gene, which may be a read error. V usage is TRBV11-2 and J usage is TRBJ2-3, with 11 bases lining up with TRBD2. Per germline, CDR1 SGHAT and CDR2 FQNNGV. The CDR3 runs to 21 residues. This CDR3 is CASSPIPTPSGGRGSTYTQYF. CDR3 bases: TGTGCCAGCAGCCCTATTCCTACCCCTAGCGGGGGGCGCGGGAGCACATATACGCAGTATTTT.

CDR3: CASTAQLLYGYTF. The CDR3 nucleotides are TGTGCCAGCACGGCACAGCTTCTCTATGGCTACACCTTC. The rearrangement links TRBV6-2 or TRBV6-3 to TRBJ1-2; D gene uncertain. This CDR3 contains 13 residues. The germline V gene has CDR1 MNHEY and CDR2 SVGEGT. Trimming took 7 bases from V and 4 from J, leaving 13 bases between them.

V and J are TRBV5-6 and TRBJ2-7; tentative D call: TRBD2 (5 bases). Germline assignment: CDR1 SGHDT and CDR2 YYEEEE. The CDR3 sequence is 16 residues long. With 2 bases removed from V and 0 bases from J, the gap between germline ends came to 15 bases. The CDR3 loop reads CASSLISKTSSYEQYF. The DNA for the CDR3 is TGTGCCAGCAGCTTAATCAGCAAAACTAGCTCCTACGAGCAGTACTTC.

This clonotype was counted once. The V gene is TRBV7-2, the J gene TRBJ2-1; TRBD1 matches 8 bases. Germline V gives CDR1 SGHTA, CDR2 FQGNSA. There are 14 residues in the CDR3. V was pared by 5 bases and J by 8 bases, with 8 bases of the junction left unmatched. This CDR3 reads CASSPGQGADEQFF. The DNA of the CDR3 is TGTGCCAGCAGCCCCGGGCAGGGGGCAGATGAGCAGTTCTTC. Full variable domain (rest looked up from reference TRBV7-2 and TRBJ2-1): GAGVSQSPSNKVTEKGKDVELRCDPISGHTALYWYRQSLGQGLEFLIYFQGNSAPDKSGLPSDRFSAERTGGSVSTLTIQRTQQEDSAVYLCASSPGQGADEQFFGPGTRLTVL.

The J gene is TRBJ2-3, the V gene TRBV9, with D uncertain. The germline V gene encodes CDR1 SGDLS and CDR2 YYNGEE. The CDR3 length is 15 residues. V lost 4 bases, J lost 2 bases, and 14 bases lay in between. CDR3 bases: TGTGCCAGCAGCCTATCAGGACCGATCACAGATACGCAGTATTTT. It codes for CASSLSGPITDTQYF.

The V and J genes are TRBV6-5 and TRBJ2-5; 10 nucleotides match TRBD2. CDR1 and CDR2 from the germline V gene are MNHEY and SVGAGI. The V and J ends lost 6 bases and 2 bases, in that order; junction bases with no gene match: 6. The CDR3 runs to 15 residues. CDR3 in DNA: TGTGCCAGCAGCCATCTAGCGGGGGAACAAGAGACCCAGTACTTC. Its translation is CASSHLAGEQETQYF.

A note on this clonotype: The junction does not match germline at one end; this may be a read error. The chain joins TRBV28 to TRBJ2-7, with D maybe TRBD2 (6 bases). The DNA end is a closer match to TRBJ2-5, so the J assignment may be wrong. The length of the CDR3 is 13 residues. Germline V gives CDR1 MDHEN, CDR2 SYDVKM. The CDR3 loop reads CASSSGDQATQYF. In DNA form, the CDR3 reads TGTGCCAGCAGTTCGGGGGACCAAGCGACCCAGTACTTC.

A few counts support this clonotype. The chain employs TRBV20-1 and TRBJ2-3; D is unresolved. V lost 3 bases, J lost 6 bases, and 13 bases lay in between. The CDR3 runs to 13 residues. Germline V CDR1 and CDR2: DFQATT, SNEGSKA (reference sequence). Here the CDR3 reads CSARVHGYDTQYF. For the CDR3, the DNA is TGCAGTGCTAGGGTCCATGGATACGATACGCAGTATTTT.

There are many counts of this clonotype. The CDR3 DNA follows: TGTGCCAGCAGCTCCAACTCTGGGGCCAACGTCCTGACTTTC. This gives the protein CASSSNSGANVLTF. The genes are TRBV3-1 and TRBJ2-6; D gene uncertain. Germline CDR1 LGHDT, CDR2 YNNKEL (reference sequence). V dropped 5 bases and J dropped 0 bases, with 5 bases sitting between them. The CDR3 consists of 14 residues.

The V gene is TRBV7-2, the J gene TRBJ2-1, with D perhaps TRBD2 (7 bases). Germline lookup yields CDR1 SGHTA and CDR2 FQGNSA. V was clipped by 2 bases and J by 4 bases, with 12 bases between them. The CDR3 has 15 amino acids. This CDR3 reads CASSLKGGWYNEQFF. Written as DNA, the CDR3 is TGTGCCAGCAGCTTAAAGGGGGGGTGGTACAATGAGCAGTTCTTC.

This clonotype was detected a few times. This may be a read error: a much more frequent sequence differs by one nucleotide. The genes are TRBV14 and TRBJ2-7; D gene unclear. V gave up 2 bases and J gave up 0 bases, with 5 bases separating them. The CDR3 is 13 amino acids. Germline V gene sequence: CDR1 SGHDN, CDR2 FVKESK. CDR3 region: CASSQPSSYEQYF. As DNA, the CDR3 is TGTGCCAGCAGCCAACCGAGCTCCTACGAGCAGTACTTC.

This clonotype appeared a single time. The chain combines TRBV4-3 with TRBJ2-5; 12 nucleotides align to TRBD2. The J call may be incorrect, as the DNA end agrees better with TRBJ2-1. Germline V gives CDR1 LGHNA, CDR2 YSLEER. The CDR3 length is 18 residues. The chain's CDR3 is CASSQGLAGAGQQETQFF. DNA for the CDR3: TGCGCCAGCAGCCAAGGACTAGCGGGGGCCGGGCAACAAGAGACCCAGTTCTTC.

V and J are TRBV13 and TRBJ2-7, with 9 nucleotides matching TRBD2. Germline V lookup: CDR1 PRHDT, CDR2 FYEKMQ (reference sequence). This CDR3 comprises 16 residues. The V segment lost 2 bases and the J segment 3 bases; nucleotides outside the gene matches: 8. CDR3 nucleotides: TGTGCCAGCAGCTTAACCTCTAGCGGGGCGTTCTACGAGCAGTACTTC. This codes for CASSLTSSGAFYEQYF.